The subject of this entry is one T cell receptor (beta chain). The specificity of this receptor is unknown. No much larger clonotype is one base removed from it; base qualities were not supplied. The data are from a study of early T cells in non-severe SARS-CoV-2 infection (dated by TCRdb to the early 2020s). As for the study more broadly: Because TCR sequencing relied on bulk RNA taken from unsorted whole blood, pairing of alpha and beta chains was not possible.

Results the study describes overall, beyond this receptor: VDJdb matching was skewed toward anti-spike CD8 responses and likely underestimated virus-specific expansions by missing private and CD4 specificities.

Taken from the germline V gene, the CDR1 and CDR2 loops are SGHVS and FQNEAQ. The CDR3 contains 11 residues, cysteine and phenylalanine counted. Only the CDR3 DNA is retained, 33 bases long and in frame from the first base. V loses 7 bases of germline sequence and J loses 5 bases, and the interval between the two ends is 9 bases. Library preparation used 5' RACE. TCRdb records NextSeq 500 as the sequencer. In the TCR library protocol, unique molecular identifiers were attached to individual cDNA molecules to correct for PCR bias and sequencing error. Both TCR alpha and beta chains were sequenced, and tight co-correlation was observed between alpha and beta sequence abundances in each sample. Per the source publication's procedure: Decombinator V4 was used to annotate TCR sequences for V gene, J gene and CDR3. TCRs were defined as expanded if a significant change between any two time points was detected under a Poisson model with p below 0.0001. TCR abundances were normalised to the total number of TCRs sequenced per sample and expressed as counts per million. MAIT TCRs were defined by TRAV1-2 paired with TRAJ12, TRAJ20 or TRAJ33, and iNKT TCRs by TRAV10 paired with TRAJ18. VDJdb, accessed 1 November 2021, was searched for CMV, EBV and SARS-CoV-2 annotated TCRs, with TCRs annotated for multiple antigens excluded. TCRdb handled the public reads itself, with Q25 trimming in fastp and clone calling in MiXCR, and kept productive beta chains. Entries are consolidated by CDR3 protein sequence, retaining the most common genes and DNA. The V and J calls here are based on TCRdb, not the publication. This sample comprises some 82,000 distinct CDR3 sequences, over 10% of them detected only once. The ten largest clones take up over 2% of the sample.

This was a case-control study nested in a cohort of healthcare workers in London, UK, who had nasopharyngeal swab PCR tests and blood samples taken every week. Healthcare workers were recruited during the week of the UK lockdown, between 23 and 31 March 2020, and followed weekly for up to roughly 15 weeks. This sequence uses TRBV7-8 and TRBJ2-7, and TRBD1 may be the D gene, going by 6 matching bases. The TCR comes from an adult who was a healthcare worker with PCR-confirmed SARS-CoV-2 infection or an uninfected control (not recorded which). Sequenced sample: whole blood. The CDR3 loop reads CASIGQHEQYF. The DNA sequence follows: TGTGCCAGCATCGGACAGCACGAGCAGTACTTC.